This T cell receptor (beta chain) is drawn from a study of cytomegalovirus exposure and HLA in healthy donors. Background on the study: Falling in the Caucasian-associated ancestry cluster were 81% of around 370 genotyped donors.

With 0 bases clipped from V and 4 bases from J, the junction kept 2 bases outside the gene matches. Looked up from germline, CDR1 is ENHRY and CDR2 is SYGVKD. The CDR3 runs 15 residues. PCR employed 60 Vbeta and 13 Jbeta primers. In the source study's methods: Among the unique TCR beta chains that a later analysis counted, about 84 million in all, 10 million to 11 million were shared. The assay was immunoSEQ multiplex PCR, and TCRdb's table has in-frame clones only and misses some. V, J and clone size reflect that table, while D and trimming were determined from the DNA. Altogether about 100,000 clones are present, roughly four fifths being singletons, with the ten largest covering less than 15%.

The chain has TRBV10-3 and TRBJ1-5; TRBD1 matches 8 bases. This clonotype was sampled from a male donor in good health and CMV-seropositive. The sequencing sample was made of PBMCs. The DNA of the CDR3 is TGTGCCATCAGTGAGTCGAACAGGGGGAATCAGCCCCAGCATTTT. Encoded protein: CAISESNRGNQPQHF.